This T cell receptor beta chain was documented in a study of shared clonotypes between healthy human individuals. Study-wide results and caveats: About 5.2% was the fraction of naive CD4 clonotypes found shared across four donors. Depth was large, yet rarefaction showed that sorted-subset sequencing was incomplete. On the whole, naive subsets had larger estimated richness than memory subsets had. Shared clonotypes across all four donors exceeded non-shared ones in generation probability.

V lost 5 bases and J lost 7; bases outside the gene matches: 14. The CDR3 runs 16 residues. Germline loops: CDR1 SEHNR, CDR2 FQNEAQ (reference sequence). Clones were read by immunoSEQ multiplex PCR, and TCRdb kept only the in-frame ones, dropping some. The table records 650,000 to 700,000 clones, 90% of them present only once. The sample holds many counts of this clone. Its antigen is unknown. Sample: memory CD8+ T cells from PBMCs. Subset here: CD45RO+ cells pooled with CCR7-negative TemRA cells. The clonotype originates from a young man in good health. Some clones in this sample may be carry-over from other donors' samples. The gene calls are TRBV7-9 and TRBJ2-3; TRBD2 aligns across 8 bases. The CDR3 DNA reads as TGTGCCAGCAGCCCAGCGGGGACTAGGGCCCTCTATACGCAGTATTTT. This codes for CASSPAGTRALYTQYF.